The 14 T cell receptor beta chains listed next were all sequenced from one sample in a study of blood T cell repertoires in COVID-19. The assay was immunoSEQ multiplex PCR, and TCRdb's table has in-frame clones only and misses some. The sample holds roughly 180,000 clones; about 78% are singletons and the top ten take roughly 8.7%. The sequenced sample was peripheral blood. The receptors here all came from a woman in her forties or fifties with active or convalescent COVID-19.

V usage is TRBV19 and J usage is TRBJ2-1, with D unresolved. This CDR3 is 13 amino acids long. With 1 base removed from V and 7 bases from J, the gap between germline ends came to 8 bases. The germline gives CDR1 LNHDA, CDR2 SQIVND (reference sequence). In nucleotides, the CDR3 is TGTGCCAGTAGTATAGGATCAGGAAATGAGCAGTTCTTC. Its translation is CASSIGSGNEQFF.

V and J are TRBV6-1 and TRBJ2-3; the match to TRBD2 covers 13 bases. This CDR3 has 16 amino acids. CDR1 is MNHNS, CDR2 SASEGT, per germline. V lost 4 bases to trimming and J lost 5 bases; unmatched junction nucleotides: 6. CDR3 in DNA: TGTGCCAGCAGTGTAACTAGCGGGGGGGCCCAAGATACGCAGTATTTT. It encodes CASSVTSGGAQDTQYF.

This clone has ten or more counts. This CDR3 reads CASREGLARNQPQHF. The CDR3 DNA is TGTGCCAGCAGGGAGGGATTAGCACGCAATCAGCCCCAGCATTTT. The rearrangement links TRBV28 to TRBJ1-5; D remains ambiguous. Looked up from germline, CDR1 is MDHEN and CDR2 is SYDVKM. The V gene lost 6 bases and the J gene lost 2 bases, with 14 bases spanning the gap. The CDR3 contains 15 residues.

In DNA, the CDR3 is TGTGCCAGCACGAGGGAGAATATGGATTCACCCCTCCACTTT. Its protein product is CASTRENMDSPLHF. The V call is TRBV2, the J call TRBJ1-6; D remains ambiguous. CDR1 is SNHLY and CDR2 is FYNNEI in the germline V gene. The CDR3 totals 14 residues. V dropped 7 bases and J dropped 8 bases, with 15 bases sitting between them.

This chain links TRBV5-6 with TRBJ2-3, with D possibly matching TRBD1 (6 bases). The CDR3 runs 16 residues. The V end lost 4 bases, the J end lost 0 bases, and 15 bases lay between the germline ends. CDR1 is SGHDT and CDR2 is YYEEEE in the germline V gene. The chain's CDR3 is CASSPQAGVSTDTQYF. CDR3 DNA: TGTGCCAGCAGCCCCCAGGCAGGGGTTAGCACAGATACGCAGTATTTT.

This chain connects TRBV7-9 to TRBJ1-1; no definite D call. This CDR3 contains 12 residues. V was trimmed by 6 bases and J by 1 base, leaving 6 bases between them. Per the germline V gene, CDR1 is SEHNR and CDR2 is FQNEAQ (reference sequence). CDR3 nucleotides: TGTGCCAGCAGTCCTTCGAACACTGAAGCTTTCTTT. Translated, it gives CASSPSNTEAFF.

This sequence joins TRBV19 and TRBJ2-3; 8 bases fit TRBD2. Germline V gene data show CDR1 as LNHDA and CDR2 as SQIVND (reference sequence). The CDR3 contains 13 residues. Germline trimming cut 9 bases from V and 4 bases from J; bases unmatched to any gene: 6. The CDR3 spells CASSGRVADTQYF. The CDR3 bases are TGTGCCAGCTCCGGGAGGGTGGCAGATACGCAGTATTTT.

The CDR3: CASSEQGAWEQYF. The CDR3 bases are TGTGCCAGCAGTGAACAGGGGGCTTGGGAGCAGTACTTC. The chain couples TRBV2 to TRBJ2-7, with TRBD1 matching over 8 bases. The J segment lost 7 bases and the V segment lost 2 bases, leaving 4 bases of the junction unmatched. The CDR3 runs 13 residues. Germline-derived CDR1 and CDR2 are SNHLY and FYNNEI.

This clone was observed a handful of times. The rearrangement joins TRBV5-1 to TRBJ1-2; 7 bases match TRBD1. This CDR3 comprises 15 residues. Trimming took 6 bases from V and 6 from J; bases not matched to a gene: 14. Germline-derived CDR1 and CDR2 are SGHRS and YFSETQ. CDR3 region: CASNLTPTGANGYTF. The CDR3 bases are TGCGCCAGCAACCTTACCCCTACAGGGGCGAATGGCTACACCTTC.

V is TRBV7-9 and J is TRBJ2-7; D remains ambiguous. CDR1 and CDR2 from the germline V gene are SEHNR and FQNEAQ (reference sequence). The CDR3 runs to 15 residues. The germline V and J ends were trimmed by 1 base and 2 bases, with 12 bases remaining between them. Here the CDR3 reads CASSLVEKDTYEQYF. CDR3 nucleotides: TGTGCCAGCAGCTTAGTGGAGAAAGATACCTACGAGCAGTACTTC.

The chain couples TRBV18 to TRBJ1-5; 8 nucleotides line up with TRBD1. The CDR3 is made up of 15 amino acids. Germline V gene sequence: CDR1 KGHSH, CDR2 LQKENI. Trimming at V came to 4 bases and at J to 3 bases, leaving 5 bases not matched to a gene. DNA of the CDR3: TGTGCCAGCTCACTTGGACAGGGCATCAATCAGCCCCAGCATTTT. Translating it yields CASSLGQGINQPQHF.

The chain joins TRBV7-3 to TRBJ2-5; 7 nucleotides line up with TRBD1. CDR1 is SGHTA, CDR2 FQGTGA, per germline. This CDR3 is 16 amino acids long. Losses at the gene ends were 5 bases for V and 2 bases for J; bases not matched to a gene: 11. As DNA, the CDR3 is TGTGCCAGCAGCCCTCCCCTAGGACAGGTACAAGAGACCCAGTACTTC. This gives the protein CASSPPLGQVQETQYF. Together with reference TRBV7-3 and TRBJ2-5, the CDR3 gives the full variable domain: GAGVSQTPSNKVTEKGKYVELRCDPISGHTALYWYRQSLGQGPEFLIYFQGTGAADDSGLPNDRFFAVRPEGSVSTLKIQRTERGDSAVYLCASSPPLGQVQETQYFGPGTRLLVL.

The CDR3 nucleotides are TGTGCCAGCTCGAAAGGAGGAGGGAACACTGAAGCTTTCTTT. Residues: CASSKGGGNTEAFF. The chain couples TRBV2 to TRBJ1-1; D remains unclear. Germline V gene lookup returns CDR1 SNHLY and CDR2 FYNNEI. Trimming took 8 bases from V and 1 from J, leaving 14 bases between them. The CDR3 consists of 14 residues.

The chain couples TRBV9 to TRBJ2-2; D may be TRBD1 (6 bases). The germline V and J ends were trimmed by 7 bases and 4 bases, with 17 bases remaining between them. This CDR3 is 15 amino acids long. The germline V gene has CDR1 SGDLS and CDR2 YYNGEE. CDR3 residues: CASYPSAGATGELFF. CDR3 nucleotides: TGTGCCAGCTACCCCTCCGCAGGGGCCACCGGGGAGCTGTTTTTT.